Listed below are T cell receptor beta chains from one sample, sequenced in a study of OX40 agonist ivuxolimab in advanced cancers. Clones were read by immunoSEQ multiplex PCR, and TCRdb kept only the in-frame ones, dropping some. The repertoire includes around 35,000 clones, nearly 80% of them detected once, and about 13% sits in the top ten. Specimen: CD4+ or CD8+ T cells sorted from blood, collected in a trial of the OX40 agonist ivuxolimab. The origin of the receptors is an adult with an advanced solid tumor such as melanoma, head and neck, liver or kidney cancer. Each CDR3 is given with its conserved first and last residue. A D gene is named only where the DNA matches it firmly. Only some rows state a clone size, as once, few, many or a class for expanded clones.

J,D,size,length,V,DNA,CDR3
TRBJ1-1,-,few,12,TRBV6-5,TGTGCCAGCAGTTCCCTCACGTCGAGGGCTTTCTTT,CASSSLTSRAFF
TRBJ2-2,TRBD2,once,19,TRBV7-6,TGTGCCAGCAGCTTTACCCCTCGAACTAGCGGGAGTAACACCGGGGAGCTGTTTTTT,CASSFTPRTSGSNTGELFF
TRBJ2-7,-,-,10,TRBV30,TGTGCCTGGCGCAACTACGAGCAGTACTTC,CAWRNYEQYF
TRBJ2-5,-,-,15,TRBV15,TGTGCCACCAGCAGAGATGTAGGGGCTAGTGAGACCCAGTACTTC,CATSRDVGASETQYF
TRBJ1-3,-,once,17,TRBV4-1,TGCGCCAGCAGCCAAGCTCGGTTGGGCTTCTCTGGAAACACCATATATTTT,CASSQARLGFSGNTIYF
TRBJ1-2,-,-,14,TRBV28,TGTGCCAGCAGCTACCAGGGGCGGCGCTATGGCTACACCTTC,CASSYQGRRYGYTF
TRBJ2-7,TRBD1,-,15,TRBV2,TGTGCCAGCATAGGGGGGGACAGGGGGCGGTACGAGCAGTACTTC,CASIGGDRGRYEQYF
TRBJ1-1,TRBD1,-,15,TRBV4-1,TGCGCCAGCAGCCAAGCGTTCGGCAGGGGGTGGGAGGCTTTCTTT,CASSQAFGRGWEAFF
TRBJ2-7,-,once,13,TRBV6-1,TGTGCCAGCAGTGTAGACGGGGCCTACGAGCAGTACTTC,CASSVDGAYEQYF
TRBJ2-5,-,-,14,TRBV21-1,TGTGCCAGCAGCCGGGAGGGCCTGGGGGAGACCCAGTACTTC,CASSREGLGETQYF
TRBJ2-5,-,-,12,TRBV7-9,TGTGCCAGCAGCTTCCGGGGGGAGACCCAGTACTTC,CASSFRGETQYF
TRBJ2-1,TRBD1,-,15,TRBV28,TGTGCCAGCAGAGAACAGGGGGCCCGAAGGGATGAGCAGTTCTTC,CASREQGARRDEQFF
TRBJ1-2,-,-,13,TRBV18,TGTGCCAGCTCACCGGGACGGGACTATGGCTACACCTTC,CASSPGRDYGYTF
TRBJ2-7,-,-,12,TRBV7-9,TGTGCCAGCAGCCTAGGCCGAGACGAGCAGTACTTC,CASSLGRDEQYF
TRBJ1-5,-,few,16,TRBV6-5,TGTGCCAGCAGTTACTCACGGTTTCATAGCAATCAGCCCCAGCATTTT,CASSYSRFHSNQPQHF
TRBJ2-1,-,-,15,TRBV28,TGTGCCAGCAGGTATACCCAACGGAGTTACAATGAGCAGTTCTTC,CASRYTQRSYNEQFF
TRBJ2-7,-,-,16,TRBV9,TGTGCCAGCAGCGTAGGAGGGACAAAAGACTCCTACGAGCAGTACTTC,CASSVGGTKDSYEQYF
TRBJ2-7,TRBD2,-,15,TRBV5-4,TGTGCCAGCAGCTCCGTGACGGGAGGACTTGGGGAGCAGTACTTC,CASSSVTGGLGEQYF
TRBJ2-7,TRBD1,few,16,TRBV18,TGTGCCAGCTCACCCCGCCGGACAGGGGAATTCTACGAGCAGTACTTC,CASSPRRTGEFYEQYF
TRBJ2-7,-,-,14,TRBV30,TGTGCCTGGAATAGGGGGACATATACCTACGAGCAGTACTTC,CAWNRGTYTYEQYF